The present TCR beta chain was sequenced within a study of siplizumab effects on memory and regulatory T cells. General study results and limits: The suppressive capacity of proliferating Tregs from siplizumab cultures remained unconfirmed. In controls, 26.9% of mappable alloreactive CD4+ clones were Treg-derived on average, versus around 71% with siplizumab. No more than a minor fraction of alloreactive clones could be traced back to unstimulated subsets.

Per-sample assaying covered roughly 93,000 TCR templates. Method: immunoSEQ multiplex PCR; TCRdb's copy keeps in-frame clones and lacks some. The data contain roughly 120,000 clones, about 94% of them singletons. On this clone itself: Its antigen remains unknown.

Per the germline V gene, CDR1 is SGHDT and CDR2 is YYEEEE. This CDR3 is 14 amino acids long. V shed 4 bases and J shed 2 bases, with 10 bases lying between them. Sample: non-Treg CD4+ T cells sorted from blood. The chain is built from TRBV5-6 and TRBJ2-1, with D perhaps TRBD2 (5 bases). This receptor was taken from a human donor in good health. The CDR3 protein is CASSGTGAYNEQFF. Written as DNA, the CDR3 is TGTGCCAGCAGCGGCACCGGGGCCTACAATGAGCAGTTCTTC. Variable domain in full (rest from reference TRBV5-6 and TRBJ2-1): DAGVTQSPTHLIKTRGQQVTLRCSPKSGHDTVSWYQQALGQGPQFIFQYYEEEERQRGNFPDRFSGHQFPNYSSELNVNALLLGDSALYLCASSGTGAYNEQFFGPGTRLTVL.